The clone carrying this TCR beta chain was seen a handful of times. Its antigen remains unidentified. V was shortened by 3 bases and J by 5 bases, with 16 bases between the two germline ends. The CDR3 is made up of 15 amino acids. The germline gives CDR1 SGHAT, CDR2 FQDESV (reference sequence). After autologous stem cell transplantation all patients relapsed, and prior brentuximab vedotin exposure differed between cohorts. This specimen comes from a study of PD-1 blockade in classical Hodgkin lymphoma. Using immunoSEQ multiplex PCR, the repertoire was profiled, and TCRdb retains in-frame clones only, with some absent. The data hold more than 45,000 clones, with about three quarters observed a single time. Points from the study as a whole: Researchers reported that CD4+ TCR diversity, though not CD8+, rose significantly by C4D1.

This TCR came from a human donor with classical Hodgkin lymphoma. The chain combines TRBV11-1 with TRBJ2-5; D gene uncertain. Sequenced material: peripheral blood mononuclear cells (PBMCs), taken at baseline. The CDR3 loop reads CASSFPLPGPETQYF. Written as DNA, the CDR3 is TGTGCCAGCAGCTTCCCCCTCCCAGGTCCGGAGACCCAGTACTTC.